Listed below are T cell receptor beta chains from one sample, sequenced in a study of technical replicates of blood from several donors. Profiling relied on immunoSEQ multiplex PCR, and the TCRdb table lists in-frame clones only, not all of them. The sample lists about 94,000 clones; around 96% were seen once. The material sequenced was T cells isolated from PBMCs. Source of these receptors: a human donor in good health. Both conserved end residues are part of each CDR3. Fields, in order: J gene, D gene, V gene, clone size, CDR3 protein, CDR3 DNA. D genes are given only for firm matches. Some rows mark clone size as missing; the rest say once, few, many or name a class of expanded clone.

TRBJ2-2 . TRBV21-1 . CASRTSGSTGELFF TGTGCCAGCAGGACTAGCGGGAGCACCGGGGAGCTGTTTTTT
TRBJ1-1 . TRBV29-1 . CSVSTGSSEAFF TGCAGCGTTTCCACAGGGAGCTCTGAAGCTTTCTTT
TRBJ2-1 TRBD1 TRBV7-6 . CASSTRQGGSYNEQFF TGTGCCAGCAGCACTAGACAGGGGGGATCCTACAATGAGCAGTTCTTC
TRBJ1-4 TRBD1 TRBV6-5 . CASSYQGQGRGKLFF TGTGCCAGCAGTTACCAGGGACAGGGTCGTGGAAAACTGTTTTTT
TRBJ2-5 TRBD2 TRBV19 . CTSSMGGRMETQYF TGTACCAGTAGTATGGGCGGGAGGATGGAGACCCAGTACTTC
TRBJ2-7 . TRBV10-3 . CAIHQGIPYEQYF TGTGCCATCCATCAGGGGATCCCCTACGAGCAGTACTTC
TRBJ2-1 TRBD2 TRBV19 . CASSTRTSGSRNEQFF TGTGCCAGTAGTACCCGGACTAGCGGGAGTAGGAATGAGCAGTTCTTC
TRBJ1-4 . TRBV28 . CASSTQNQGIKEKLFF TGTGCCAGCAGCACACAAAACCAGGGGATTAAAGAAAAACTGTTTTTT
TRBJ1-1 . TRBV30 . CAGERSAEAFF TGTGCCGGAGAAAGGAGCGCTGAAGCTTTCTTT
TRBJ1-1 . TRBV6-1 once CASSEYGHMNTEAFF TGTGCCAGCAGTGAATATGGGCACATGAACACTGAAGCTTTCTTT
TRBJ1-1 . TRBV19 . CASSPRDFTEAFF TGTGCCAGTAGTCCCAGGGACTTTACTGAAGCTTTCTTT
TRBJ2-3 . TRBV7-3 . CASSLTERDTQYF TGTGCCAGCAGCTTAACGGAGCGAGATACGCAGTATTTT
TRBJ1-5 TRBD1 TRBV2 . CASGGQGNQPQHF TGTGCCAGCGGAGGACAGGGCAATCAGCCCCAGCATTTT
TRBJ1-2 . TRBV30 . CAWSAQVYGYTF TGTGCCTGGAGTGCACAGGTCTATGGCTACACCTTC
TRBJ2-2 . TRBV9 . CASSSGDINTGELFF TGTGCCAGCAGCTCCGGGGACATTAACACCGGGGAGCTGTTTTTT
TRBJ2-1 . TRBV25-1 . CASKGESSYNEQFF TGTGCCAGCAAGGGGGAGAGCTCCTACAATGAGCAGTTCTTC
TRBJ2-3 TRBD2 TRBV7-3 . CASSPMGGGSTDTQYF TGTGCCAGCAGCCCCATGGGCGGGGGGAGCACAGATACGCAGTATTTT
TRBJ1-1 TRBD1 TRBV6-5 . CASRVGQGDTEAFF TGTGCCAGCAGGGTTGGACAGGGAGACACTGAAGCTTTCTTT
TRBJ2-7 . TRBV4-2 . CASSLFISYEQYF TGTGCCAGCAGCCTTTTTATCTCCTACGAGCAGTACTTC
TRBJ2-7 TRBD2 TRBV5-5 . CASSLARGSFYEQYF TGTGCCAGCAGCTTGGCCCGCGGGAGCTTCTACGAGCAGTACTTC
TRBJ2-2 TRBD1 TRBV19 . CAPRWDRGSTGELFF TGTGCCCCAAGGTGGGACAGGGGGTCCACCGGGGAGCTGTTTTTT
TRBJ1-1 . TRBV14 once CASSLTLDSTEAFF TGTGCCAGCAGCCTAACATTGGACAGCACTGAAGCTTTCTTT
TRBJ2-7 TRBD2 TRBV29-1 . CSVARGAYEQYF TGCAGCGTTGCTCGGGGGGCCTACGAGCAGTACTTC
TRBJ1-5 . TRBV9 . CASSVAGWEDQPQHF TGTGCCAGCAGCGTAGCAGGGTGGGAGGATCAGCCCCAGCATTTT
TRBJ1-5 TRBD1 TRBV30 . CAWSGDRGDWQPQHF TGTGCCTGGAGTGGGGACAGGGGAGATTGGCAGCCCCAGCATTTT
TRBJ2-7 TRBD1 TRBV4-2 . CASSQEEGQHYEQYF TGTGCCAGCAGCCAAGAAGAGGGACAGCACTACGAGCAGTACTTC
TRBJ2-5 . TRBV6-5 . CASRLGVGETQYF TGTGCCAGCAGATTAGGGGTGGGAGAGACCCAGTACTTC
TRBJ2-1 TRBD2 TRBV11-2 . CASSLEGGPINEQFF TGTGCCAGCAGCTTAGAGGGAGGGCCTATCAATGAGCAGTTCTTC
TRBJ1-1 TRBD1 TRBV6-1 . CASSLQGTEAFF TGTGCCAGCAGTCTACAGGGGACTGAAGCTTTCTTT
TRBJ2-7 TRBD2 TRBV6-1 . CASLAVPYSYEQYF TGTGCCAGCCTAGCGGTCCCCTACTCCTACGAGCAGTACTTC
TRBJ2-1 . TRBV7-9 . CASSFKPGIEQFF TGTGCCAGCAGCTTTAAACCAGGGATTGAGCAGTTCTTC
TRBJ1-3 . TRBV5-6 . CASTLAGGTFSGNTIYF TGTGCCAGCACCTTGGCGGGGGGTACCTTCTCTGGAAACACCATATATTTT
TRBJ2-1 TRBD2 TRBV9 . CASSVGGRGVNEQFF TGTGCCAGCAGCGTAGGTGGGAGGGGAGTCAATGAGCAGTTCTTC
TRBJ1-2 TRBD1 TRBV7-2 . CASSPLLGQGMTNYGYTF TGTGCCAGCAGCCCCCTTCTGGGACAGGGGATGACCAACTATGGCTACACCTTC
TRBJ1-4 TRBD1 TRBV7-2 . CASSQGTGRSSVNEKLFF TGTGCCAGCAGCCAAGGGACAGGTAGAAGCAGTGTTAATGAAAAACTGTTTTTT
TRBJ1-3 . TRBV18 few CASSPPLGQSSGNTIYF TGTGCCAGCTCACCACCGTTGGGACAAAGCTCTGGAAACACCATATATTTT
TRBJ1-2 TRBD1 TRBV10-3 . CAISDGQGAYGYTF TGTGCCATCAGCGACGGACAGGGGGCTTATGGCTACACCTTC
TRBJ1-2 TRBD1 TRBV7-9 . CASSLGTVNYGYTF TGTGCCAGCAGCTTGGGGACAGTTAACTATGGCTACACCTTC
TRBJ1-1 . TRBV5-1 . CASSSRAANTEAFF TGCGCCAGCAGCTCGAGGGCGGCGAACACTGAAGCTTTCTTT
TRBJ2-1 TRBD2 TRBV9 once CASSVGGGGRGDEQFF TGTGCCAGCAGCGTAGGAGGAGGCGGGAGGGGCGATGAGCAGTTCTTC
TRBJ2-5 . TRBV28 . CASSLINRIQETQYF TGTGCCAGCAGTTTAATTAACAGAATTCAAGAGACCCAGTACTTC
TRBJ1-1 TRBD1 TRBV5-6 . CASSSQGGDTEAFF TGTGCCAGCAGTTCTCAGGGGGGCGACACTGAAGCTTTCTTT
TRBJ2-7 . TRBV11-2 . CASSLLDISSYEQYF TGTGCCAGCAGCTTATTGGACATTAGCTCCTACGAGCAGTACTTC
TRBJ1-2 . TRBV5-1 . CASSLVPANYGYTF TGCGCCAGCAGCTTGGTTCCGGCTAACTATGGCTACACCTTC
TRBJ2-7 TRBD1 TRBV28 . CASIYRGQGEQYF TGTGCCAGCATTTACAGGGGGCAGGGCGAGCAGTACTTC
TRBJ2-2 . TRBV19 . CASSMRAGNTNTGELFF TGTGCCAGTAGTATGAGGGCAGGCAACACGAACACCGGGGAGCTGTTTTTT
TRBJ2-1 TRBD2 TRBV7-3 . CASSHVPTSGSHNEQFF TGTGCCAGCAGCCACGTCCCGACTAGCGGGAGCCACAATGAGCAGTTCTTC
TRBJ1-2 . TRBV6-5 . CASSYAEGYNYGYTF TGTGCCAGCAGTTACGCAGAGGGTTATAACTATGGCTACACCTTC
TRBJ1-3 TRBD1 TRBV2 . CASSEALGTGNTIYF TGTGCCAGCAGTGAAGCGCTTGGGACAGGGAACACCATATATTTT
TRBJ2-5 TRBD2 TRBV9 . CASSDLDREAQETQYF TGTGCCAGCAGCGACCTTGACCGGGAGGCACAAGAGACCCAGTACTTC
TRBJ2-7 . TRBV7-9 . CASSGLILTYEQYF TGTGCCAGCAGCGGACTGATCCTTACTTACGAGCAGTACTTC
TRBJ2-2 . TRBV7-3 . CASSLKLNTGELFF TGTGCCAGCAGCTTGAAACTAAACACCGGGGAGCTGTTTTTT
TRBJ2-1 . TRBV29-1 . CSVEGGNYNEQFF TGCAGCGTTGAAGGCGGGAACTACAATGAGCAGTTCTTC
TRBJ2-6 TRBD1 TRBV19 once CASSIKARDTNRGIQPGANVLTF TGTGCCAGTAGTATTAAGGCCCGAGACACAAACAGGGGAATTCAACCTGGGGCCAACGTCCTGACTTTC
TRBJ2-1 . TRBV10-1 . CASSESPRYNEQFF TGCGCCAGCAGTGAGTCTCCCAGATACAATGAGCAGTTCTTC